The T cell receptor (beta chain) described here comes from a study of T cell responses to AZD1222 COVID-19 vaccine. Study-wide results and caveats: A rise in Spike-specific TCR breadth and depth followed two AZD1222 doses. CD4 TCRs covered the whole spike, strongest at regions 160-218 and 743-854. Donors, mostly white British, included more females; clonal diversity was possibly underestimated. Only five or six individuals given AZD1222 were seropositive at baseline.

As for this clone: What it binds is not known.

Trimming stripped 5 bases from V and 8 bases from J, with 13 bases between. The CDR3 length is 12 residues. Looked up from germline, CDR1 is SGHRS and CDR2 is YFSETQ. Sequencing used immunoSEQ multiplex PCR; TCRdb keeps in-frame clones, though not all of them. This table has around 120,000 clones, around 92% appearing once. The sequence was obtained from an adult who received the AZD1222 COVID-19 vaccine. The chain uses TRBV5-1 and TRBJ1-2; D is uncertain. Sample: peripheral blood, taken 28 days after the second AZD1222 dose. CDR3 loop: CASRVEGWGYTF. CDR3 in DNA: TGCGCCAGCAGGGTGGAGGGCTGGGGCTACACCTTC.